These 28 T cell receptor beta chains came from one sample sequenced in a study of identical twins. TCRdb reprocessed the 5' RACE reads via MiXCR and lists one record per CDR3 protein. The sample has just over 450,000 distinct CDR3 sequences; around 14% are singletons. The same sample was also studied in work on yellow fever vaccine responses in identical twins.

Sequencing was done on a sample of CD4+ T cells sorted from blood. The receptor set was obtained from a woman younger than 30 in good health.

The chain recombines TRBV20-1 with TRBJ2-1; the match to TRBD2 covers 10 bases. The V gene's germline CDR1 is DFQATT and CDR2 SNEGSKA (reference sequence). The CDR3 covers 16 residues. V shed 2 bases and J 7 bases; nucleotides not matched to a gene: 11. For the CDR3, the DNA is TGCAGTGCTAGAACGGCTTCTAGCGGGAGAAAAAATGAGCAGTTCTTC. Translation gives CSARTASSGRKNEQFF.

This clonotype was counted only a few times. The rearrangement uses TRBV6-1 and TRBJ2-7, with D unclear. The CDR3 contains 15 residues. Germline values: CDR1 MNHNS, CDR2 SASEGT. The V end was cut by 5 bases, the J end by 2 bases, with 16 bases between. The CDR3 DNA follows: TGTGCCAGCAGTAATGCCGGAGCCCGCACCTACGAGCAGTACTTC. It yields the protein CASSNAGARTYEQYF.

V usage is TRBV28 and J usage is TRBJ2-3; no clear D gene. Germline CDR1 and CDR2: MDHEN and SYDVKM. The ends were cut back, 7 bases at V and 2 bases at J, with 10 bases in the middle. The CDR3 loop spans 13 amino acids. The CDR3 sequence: CASKGQNTDTQYF. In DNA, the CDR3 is TGTGCCAGCAAAGGGCAGAACACAGATACGCAGTATTTT.

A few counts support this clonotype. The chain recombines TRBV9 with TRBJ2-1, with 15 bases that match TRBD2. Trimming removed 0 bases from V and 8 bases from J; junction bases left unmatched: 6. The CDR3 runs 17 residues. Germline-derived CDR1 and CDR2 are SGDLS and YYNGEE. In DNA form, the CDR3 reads TGTGCCAGCAGCGTAGTTACGGGACTAGCGGGGGGCCATGAGCAGTTCTTC. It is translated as CASSVVTGLAGGHEQFF.

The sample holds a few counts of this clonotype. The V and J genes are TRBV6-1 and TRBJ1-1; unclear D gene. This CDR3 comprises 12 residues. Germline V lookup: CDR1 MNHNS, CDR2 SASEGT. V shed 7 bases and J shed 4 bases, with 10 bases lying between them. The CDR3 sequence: CASKRSGTEAFF. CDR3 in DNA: TGTGCCAGCAAAAGAAGTGGCACTGAAGCTTTCTTT.

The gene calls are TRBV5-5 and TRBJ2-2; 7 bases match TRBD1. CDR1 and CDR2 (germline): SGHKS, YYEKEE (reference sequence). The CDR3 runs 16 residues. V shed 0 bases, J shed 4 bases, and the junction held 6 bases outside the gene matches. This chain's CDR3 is CASSLGQGKSTGELFF. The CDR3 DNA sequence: TGTGCCAGCAGCTTGGGACAGGGAAAGAGCACCGGGGAGCTGTTTTTT.

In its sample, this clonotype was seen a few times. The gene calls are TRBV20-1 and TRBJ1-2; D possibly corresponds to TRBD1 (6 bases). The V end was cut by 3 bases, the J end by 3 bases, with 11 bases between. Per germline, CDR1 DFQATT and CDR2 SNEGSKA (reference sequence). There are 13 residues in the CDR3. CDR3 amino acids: CSASYREDYGYTF. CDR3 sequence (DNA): TGCAGTGCTAGCTACAGGGAGGACTATGGCTACACCTTC.

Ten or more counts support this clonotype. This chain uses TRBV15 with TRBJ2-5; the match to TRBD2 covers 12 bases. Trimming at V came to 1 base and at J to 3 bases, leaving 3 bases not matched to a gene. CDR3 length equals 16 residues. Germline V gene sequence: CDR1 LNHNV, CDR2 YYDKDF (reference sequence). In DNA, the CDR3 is TGTGCCACCAGCAGAGGGACTAGCGGGACAAAAGAGACCCAGTACTTC. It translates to CATSRGTSGTKETQYF.

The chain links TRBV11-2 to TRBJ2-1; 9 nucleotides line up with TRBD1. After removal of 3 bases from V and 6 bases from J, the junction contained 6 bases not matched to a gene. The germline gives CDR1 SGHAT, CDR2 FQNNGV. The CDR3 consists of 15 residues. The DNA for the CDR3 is TGTGCCAGCAGCTTCACCGGGACAGGGCGCAATGAGCAGTTCTTC. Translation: CASSFTGTGRNEQFF.

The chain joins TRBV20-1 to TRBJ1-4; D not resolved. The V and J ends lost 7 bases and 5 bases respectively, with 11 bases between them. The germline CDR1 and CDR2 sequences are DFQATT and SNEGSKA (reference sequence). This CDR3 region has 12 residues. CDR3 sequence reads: CSVAWQNEKLFF. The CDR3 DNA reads TGCAGTGTCGCTTGGCAGAATGAAAAACTGTTTTTT.

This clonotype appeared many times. The CDR3 bases are TGCGCCAGCAGCGAAGACGTCCCGGGCTCCTACGAGCAGTACTTC. Protein product: CASSEDVPGSYEQYF. V gene TRBV5-1 combines with J gene TRBJ2-7; D not resolved. Germline lookup yields CDR1 SGHRS and CDR2 YFSETQ. CDR3 length: 15 residues. V lost 4 bases to trimming and J lost 0 bases, with 14 bases between them.

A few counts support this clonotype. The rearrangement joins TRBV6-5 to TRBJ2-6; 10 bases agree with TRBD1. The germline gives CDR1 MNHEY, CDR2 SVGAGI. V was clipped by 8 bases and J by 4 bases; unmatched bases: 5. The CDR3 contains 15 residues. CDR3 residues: CASQTGGSGANVLTF. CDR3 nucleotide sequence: TGTGCCAGCCAGACAGGGGGCTCAGGGGCCAACGTCCTGACTTTC.

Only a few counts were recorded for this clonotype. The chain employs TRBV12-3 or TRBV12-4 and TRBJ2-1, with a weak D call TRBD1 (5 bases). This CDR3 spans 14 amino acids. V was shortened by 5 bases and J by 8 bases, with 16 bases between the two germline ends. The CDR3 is CASSRRELRDEQFF. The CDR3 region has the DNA TGTGCCAGCAGTCGCAGGGAACTGCGCGATGAGCAGTTCTTC.

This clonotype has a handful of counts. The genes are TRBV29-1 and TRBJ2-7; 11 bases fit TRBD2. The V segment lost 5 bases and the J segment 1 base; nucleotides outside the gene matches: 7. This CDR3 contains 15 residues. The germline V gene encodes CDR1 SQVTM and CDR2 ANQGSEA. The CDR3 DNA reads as TGCAGCGTTCGAATAGCGGGAGGGCCGTCCTACGAGCAGTACTTC. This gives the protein CSVRIAGGPSYEQYF.

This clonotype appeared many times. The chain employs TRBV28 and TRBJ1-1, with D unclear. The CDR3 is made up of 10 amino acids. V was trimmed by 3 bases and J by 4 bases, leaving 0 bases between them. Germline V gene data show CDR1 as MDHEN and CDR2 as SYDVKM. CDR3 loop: CASSFTEAFF. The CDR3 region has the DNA TGTGCCAGCAGTTTCACTGAAGCTTTCTTT.

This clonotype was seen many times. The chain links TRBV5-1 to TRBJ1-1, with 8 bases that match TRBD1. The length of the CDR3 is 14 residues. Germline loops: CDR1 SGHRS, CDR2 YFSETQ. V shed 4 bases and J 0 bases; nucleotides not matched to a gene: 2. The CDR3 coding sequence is TGCGCCAGCAGCGGGGACAGGATGAACACTGAAGCTTTCTTT. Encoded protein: CASSGDRMNTEAFF.

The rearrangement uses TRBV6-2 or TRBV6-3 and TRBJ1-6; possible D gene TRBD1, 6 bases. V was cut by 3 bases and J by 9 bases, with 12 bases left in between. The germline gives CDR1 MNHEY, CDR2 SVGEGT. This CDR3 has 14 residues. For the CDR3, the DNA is TGTGCCAGCAGTTATGGAGGACAGAGTTCACCCCTCCACTTT. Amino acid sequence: CASSYGGQSSPLHF.

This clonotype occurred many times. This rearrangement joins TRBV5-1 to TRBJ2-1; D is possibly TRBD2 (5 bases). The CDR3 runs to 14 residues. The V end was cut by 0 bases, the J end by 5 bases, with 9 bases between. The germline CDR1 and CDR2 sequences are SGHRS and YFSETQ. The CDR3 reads CASSLDLEDNEQFF. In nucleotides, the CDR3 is TGCGCCAGCAGCTTGGATCTGGAGGACAATGAGCAGTTCTTC.

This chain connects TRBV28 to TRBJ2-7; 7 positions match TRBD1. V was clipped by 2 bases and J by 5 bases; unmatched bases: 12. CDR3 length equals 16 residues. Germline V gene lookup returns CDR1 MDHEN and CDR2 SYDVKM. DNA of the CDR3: TGTGCCAGCAGTTTAGCAGCGAAGGGGGCGCCCCACGAGCAGTACTTC. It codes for CASSLAAKGAPHEQYF.

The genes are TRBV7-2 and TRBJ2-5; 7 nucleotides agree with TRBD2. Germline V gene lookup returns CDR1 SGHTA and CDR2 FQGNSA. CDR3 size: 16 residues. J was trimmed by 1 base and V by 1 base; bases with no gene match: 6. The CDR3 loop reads CASSLVASGFQETQYF. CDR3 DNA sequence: TGTGCCAGCAGCTTAGTCGCTAGCGGCTTCCAAGAGACCCAGTACTTC.

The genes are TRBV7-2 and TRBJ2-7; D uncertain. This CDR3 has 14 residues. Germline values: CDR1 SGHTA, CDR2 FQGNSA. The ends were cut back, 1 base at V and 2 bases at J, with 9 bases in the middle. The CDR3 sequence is CASSLDRVTYEQYF. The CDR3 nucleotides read TGTGCCAGCAGCTTAGACCGGGTCACCTACGAGCAGTACTTC.

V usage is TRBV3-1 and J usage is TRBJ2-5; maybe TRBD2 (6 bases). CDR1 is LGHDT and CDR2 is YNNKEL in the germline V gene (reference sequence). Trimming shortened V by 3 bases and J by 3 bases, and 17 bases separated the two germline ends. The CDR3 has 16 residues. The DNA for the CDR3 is TGTGCCAGCAGCCATCCCACTCGACTAGGAGAAGAGACCCAGTACTTC. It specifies CASSHPTRLGEETQYF.

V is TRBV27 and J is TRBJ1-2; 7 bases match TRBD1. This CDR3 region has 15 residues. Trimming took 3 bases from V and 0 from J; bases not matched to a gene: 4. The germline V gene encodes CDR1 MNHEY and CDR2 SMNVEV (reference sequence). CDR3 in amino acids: CASSLAGTANYGYTF. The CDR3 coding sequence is TGTGCCAGCAGTTTGGCCGGGACAGCTAACTATGGCTACACCTTC.

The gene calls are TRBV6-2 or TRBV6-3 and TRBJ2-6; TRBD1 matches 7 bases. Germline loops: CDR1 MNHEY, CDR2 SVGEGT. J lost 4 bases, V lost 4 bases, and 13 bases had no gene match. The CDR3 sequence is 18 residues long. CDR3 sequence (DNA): TGTGCCAGCAGTTGGGGAAGCAGGGGGATGGGAGGGGCCAACGTCCTGACTTTC. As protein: CASSWGSRGMGGANVLTF.

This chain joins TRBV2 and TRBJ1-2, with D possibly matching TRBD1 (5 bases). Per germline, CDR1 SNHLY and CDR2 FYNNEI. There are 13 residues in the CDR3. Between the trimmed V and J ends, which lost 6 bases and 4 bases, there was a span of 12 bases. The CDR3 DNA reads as TGTGCCAGCAGGGGGGGGTCTCTCTATGGCTACACCTTC. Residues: CASRGGSLYGYTF.

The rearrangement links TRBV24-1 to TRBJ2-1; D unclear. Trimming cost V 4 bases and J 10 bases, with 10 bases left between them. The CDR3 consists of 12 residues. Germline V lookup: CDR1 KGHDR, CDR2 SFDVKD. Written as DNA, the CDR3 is TGTGCCACCAGTGAAGGCGCCCGGGAGCAGTTCTTC. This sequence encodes CATSEGAREQFF.

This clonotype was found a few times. The CDR3 DNA reads TGCAGTGCTAGGTCAGCGGGCACAGATACGCAGTATTTT. Translating it yields CSARSAGTDTQYF. The V and J genes are TRBV20-1 and TRBJ2-3; weak D call: TRBD2 (5 bases). There are 13 residues in the CDR3. With 3 bases removed from V and 1 base from J, the gap between germline ends came to 8 bases. The V gene's germline CDR1 is DFQATT and CDR2 SNEGSKA (reference sequence).

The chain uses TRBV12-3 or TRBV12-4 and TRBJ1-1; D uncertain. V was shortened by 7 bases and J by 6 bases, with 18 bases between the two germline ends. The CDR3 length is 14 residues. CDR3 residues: CASTQRRALAEAFF. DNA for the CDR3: TGTGCCAGCACTCAAAGACGCGCTCTCGCTGAAGCTTTCTTT.